This T cell receptor (beta chain) comes out of a study of T cells in localized non-small cell lung cancer. Worth noting for this clone: The antigen is not known.

CDR1 SEHNR and CDR2 FQNEAQ come from the germline V gene (reference sequence). CDR3 length equals 15 residues. With 10 bases removed from V and 5 bases from J, the gap between germline ends came to 22 bases. Assay: immunoSEQ multiplex PCR; the TCRdb copy retains only in-frame clones and omits some. This table holds under 55,000 clones, roughly 91% found once. Study conclusions and caveats: Median approximately 61 top-100 tumor clones were shared with paired adjacent lung.

Sequenced material: PBMCs, taken before any cancer treatment. This receptor was identified in a woman aged 40-69 years with stage II lung adenocarcinoma. The rearrangement uses TRBV7-9 and TRBJ2-3; D may correspond to TRBD1 or TRBD2 (5 bases each). The CDR3 protein is CAKGAGEGSLDTQYF. In DNA, the CDR3 is TGTGCCAAAGGGGCCGGAGAGGGAAGTCTAGATACGCAGTATTTT.